This T cell receptor (beta chain) was sequenced during a study of blood T cell repertoires in COVID-19 (dated by TCRdb to about 2020). About the study as a whole: Collaborator samples came from the United States, Italy and Spain and covered acute and convalescent phases of COVID-19. The material from the prospective study consisted of cDNA or gDNA derived from T cells, B-cell-depleted T cells, or PBMCs. Deeply sampled blood TCRbeta repertoires from subjects exposed to, actively infected with, or recovered from COVID-19 were included in the dataset. A freely available public database, intended as a resource for researchers studying the immune response to SARS-CoV-2, is where the repertoires were released. Samples came from the ongoing ImmuneRACE study (first 160 participants) plus 1,254 subjects from 6 global collaborators. Sample metadata almost always included a de-identified subject ID, COVID-19 status, age in years and sex. Where HLA class I and class II types were available, the types were taken from metadata supplied by the sample provider, not from assay-based typing.

Counted from cysteine to phenylalanine, this CDR3 has 15 amino acids. Only the CDR3 part of the read is kept: 45 bases, read in frame from the first base. V lost 1 base and J lost 7 bases; the stretch between them is 13 bases long. As encoded in the germline V gene (reference sequence), CDR1 is SEHNR while CDR2 is FQNEAQ. Each collaborating institution followed its own protocols to collect whole blood in K2EDTA tubes. Collaborator samples were shipped for TCRbeta analysis as frozen whole blood, isolated PBMCs, or DNA extracted from either sample type. Here is what the overall study found, with its caveats: The quantity of clinical and demographic metadata differed by source and by participant and was supplied without curation.

TCRbeta CDR3 regions were amplified from genomic DNA using the immunoSEQ Assay, a bias-controlled multiplex PCR. In the source study's methods: The number of nucleated cells in each sample was estimated by amplification of reference gene primers within the assay. Sequence reads were collapsed and filtered to measure the absolute abundance of every unique TCRbeta CDR3 rearrangement. For each sample, productive Simpson clonality was calculated as the square root of Simpson's diversity index across productive rearrangements. TCRdb holds this immuneACCESS table with in-frame rearrangements only. Some clones are missing; in checked studies, unresolved V genes explain under half, and the rest has no known cause. V and J calls and clone size come straight from that table; D and trimming were deduced from the DNA. The sample table shows about 160,000 clones, and around 90% are seen once. The top ten clonotypes cover less than 3% of the sample.

With regard to this clone: No antigen is known for it. Base qualities are not provided; no much larger clone lies one nucleotide away.

Rearrangement joined TRBV7-9 to TRBJ1-4; no D gene is confidently identified. The specimen was peripheral blood. The sequence was collected from a man between 60 and 75 years old with acute or convalescent COVID-19. The nucleotide sequence reads TGTGCCAGCAGCTTAGGTGCTTTACTCGGTGAAAAACTGTTTTTT. Its protein product is CASSLGALLGEKLFF.